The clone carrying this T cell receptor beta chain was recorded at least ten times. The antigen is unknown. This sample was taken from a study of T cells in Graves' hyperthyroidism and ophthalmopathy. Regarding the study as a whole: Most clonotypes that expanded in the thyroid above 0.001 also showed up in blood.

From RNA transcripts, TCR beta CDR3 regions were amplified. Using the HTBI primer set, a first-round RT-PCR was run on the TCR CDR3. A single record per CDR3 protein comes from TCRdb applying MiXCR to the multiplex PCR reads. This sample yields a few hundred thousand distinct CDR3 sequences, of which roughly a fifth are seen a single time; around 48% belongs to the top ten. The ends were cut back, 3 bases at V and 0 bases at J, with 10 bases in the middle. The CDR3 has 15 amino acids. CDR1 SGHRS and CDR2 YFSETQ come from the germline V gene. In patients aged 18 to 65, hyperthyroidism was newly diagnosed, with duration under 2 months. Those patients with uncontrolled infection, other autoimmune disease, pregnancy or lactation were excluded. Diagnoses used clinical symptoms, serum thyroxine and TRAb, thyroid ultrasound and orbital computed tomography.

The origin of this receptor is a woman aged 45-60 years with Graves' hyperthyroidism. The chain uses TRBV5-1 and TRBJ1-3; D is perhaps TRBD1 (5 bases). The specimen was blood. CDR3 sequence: CASSYSGISGNTIYF. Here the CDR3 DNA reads TGCGCCAGCAGCTACTCAGGGATCTCTGGAAACACCATATATTTT.